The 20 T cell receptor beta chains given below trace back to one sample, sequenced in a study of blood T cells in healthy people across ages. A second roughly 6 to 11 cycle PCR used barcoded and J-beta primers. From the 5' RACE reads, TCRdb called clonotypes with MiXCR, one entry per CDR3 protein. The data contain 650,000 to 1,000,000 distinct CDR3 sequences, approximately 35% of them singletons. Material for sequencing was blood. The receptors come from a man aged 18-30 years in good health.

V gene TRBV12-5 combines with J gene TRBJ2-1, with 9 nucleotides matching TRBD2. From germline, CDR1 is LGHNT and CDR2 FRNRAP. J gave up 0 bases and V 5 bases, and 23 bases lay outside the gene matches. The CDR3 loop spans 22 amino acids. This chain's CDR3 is CASGPRSVRTSARMSSYNEQFF. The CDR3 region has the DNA TGTGCTAGTGGTCCCCGTAGTGTCCGGACTAGCGCCAGGATGAGCTCCTACAATGAGCAGTTCTTC. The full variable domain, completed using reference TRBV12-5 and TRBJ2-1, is DARVTQTPRHKVTEMGQEVTMRCQPILGHNTVFWYRQTMMQGLELLAYFRNRAPLDDSGMPKDRFSAEMPDATLATLKIQPSEPRDSAVYFCASGPRSVRTSARMSSYNEQFFGPGTRLTVL.

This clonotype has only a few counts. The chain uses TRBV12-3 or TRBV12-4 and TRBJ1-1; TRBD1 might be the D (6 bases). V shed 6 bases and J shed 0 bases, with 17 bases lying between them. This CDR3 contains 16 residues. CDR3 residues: CASSLPDSPMNTEAFF. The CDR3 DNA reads TGTGCCAGCAGCCTCCCGGACAGCCCCATGAACACTGAAGCTTTCTTT.

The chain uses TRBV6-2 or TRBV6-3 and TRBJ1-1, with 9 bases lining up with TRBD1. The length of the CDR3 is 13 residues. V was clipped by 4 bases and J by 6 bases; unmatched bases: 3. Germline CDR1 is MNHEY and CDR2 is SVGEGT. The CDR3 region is CASSWGQGPEAFF. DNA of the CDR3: TGTGCCAGCAGTTGGGGACAGGGCCCTGAAGCTTTCTTT.

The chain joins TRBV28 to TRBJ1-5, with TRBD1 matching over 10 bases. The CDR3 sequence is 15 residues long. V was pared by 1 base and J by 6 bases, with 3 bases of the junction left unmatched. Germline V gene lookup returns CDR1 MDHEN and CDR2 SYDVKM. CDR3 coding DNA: TGTGCCAGCAGTTTATCGACAGGGGGCAGTCAGCCCCAGCATTTT. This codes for CASSLSTGGSQPQHF.

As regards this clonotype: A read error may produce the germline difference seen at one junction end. Here the CDR3 DNA reads TGTGCTAGCAGTCCCGGGACCGATGGGACCCAGTACTTC. Translating it yields CASSPGTDGTQYF. The chain uses TRBV12-3 or TRBV12-4 and TRBJ2-5; the D call may be TRBD1 or TRBD2 (5 bases each). The CDR3 spans 13 residues.

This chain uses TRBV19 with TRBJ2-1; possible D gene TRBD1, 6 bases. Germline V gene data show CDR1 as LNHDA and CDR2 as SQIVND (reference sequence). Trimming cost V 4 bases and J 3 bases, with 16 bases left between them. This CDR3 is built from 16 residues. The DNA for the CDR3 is TGTGCCAGTAGTAACCTCCCCGGGACACACTACAATGAGCAGTTCTTC. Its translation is CASSNLPGTHYNEQFF.

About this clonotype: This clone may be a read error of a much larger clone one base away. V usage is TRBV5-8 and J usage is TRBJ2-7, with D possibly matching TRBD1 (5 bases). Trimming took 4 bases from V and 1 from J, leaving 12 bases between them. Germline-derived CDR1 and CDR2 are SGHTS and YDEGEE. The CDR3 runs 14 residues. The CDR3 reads CASSRSAGSYEQYF. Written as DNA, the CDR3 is TGTGCCAGCAGCAGATCGGCAGGGTCCTACGAGCAGTACTTC. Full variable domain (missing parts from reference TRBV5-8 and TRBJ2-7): EAGVTQSPTHLIKTRGQQATLRCSPISGHTSVYWYQQALGLGLQFLLWYDEGEERNRGNFPPRFSGRQFPNYSSELNVNALELEDSALYLCASSRSAGSYEQYFGPGTRLTVT.

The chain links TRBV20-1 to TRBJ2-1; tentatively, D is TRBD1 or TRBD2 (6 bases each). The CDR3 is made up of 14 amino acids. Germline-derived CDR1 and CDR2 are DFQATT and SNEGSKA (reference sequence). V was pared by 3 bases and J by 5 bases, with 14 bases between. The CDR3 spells CSARRGPGDNEQFF. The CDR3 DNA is TGCAGTGCTAGGCGGGGTCCAGGGGACAATGAGCAGTTCTTC.

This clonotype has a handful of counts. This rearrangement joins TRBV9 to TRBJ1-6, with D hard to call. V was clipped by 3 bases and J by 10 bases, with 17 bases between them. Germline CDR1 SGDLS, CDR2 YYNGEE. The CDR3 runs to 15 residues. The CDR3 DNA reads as TGTGCCAGCAGCGCGGAACCTGGGAGGAGGTCACCCCTCCACTTT. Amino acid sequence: CASSAEPGRRSPLHF.

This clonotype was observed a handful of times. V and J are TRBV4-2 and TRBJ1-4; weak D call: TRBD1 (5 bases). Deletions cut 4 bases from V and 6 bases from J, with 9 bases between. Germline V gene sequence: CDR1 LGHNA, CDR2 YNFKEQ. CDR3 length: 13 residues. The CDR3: CASSPSGDEKLFF. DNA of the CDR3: TGTGCCAGCAGCCCCTCGGGGGATGAAAAACTGTTTTTT.

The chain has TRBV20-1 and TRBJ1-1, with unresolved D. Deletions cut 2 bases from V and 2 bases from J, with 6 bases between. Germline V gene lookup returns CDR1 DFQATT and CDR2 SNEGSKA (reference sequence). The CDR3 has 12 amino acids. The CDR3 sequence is CSARRVNTEAFF. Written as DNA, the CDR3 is TGCAGTGCTAGACGGGTAAACACTGAAGCTTTCTTT.

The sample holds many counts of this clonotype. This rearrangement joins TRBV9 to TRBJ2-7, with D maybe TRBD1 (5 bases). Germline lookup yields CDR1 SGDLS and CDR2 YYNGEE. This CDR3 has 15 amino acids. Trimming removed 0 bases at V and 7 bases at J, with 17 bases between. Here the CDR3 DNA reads TGTGCCAGCAGCGTAGACCCGGACAACCTCTGGGAGCAGTACTTC. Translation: CASSVDPDNLWEQYF. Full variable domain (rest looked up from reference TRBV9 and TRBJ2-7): DSGVTQTPKHLITATGQRVTLRCSPRSGDLSVYWYQQSLDQGLQFLIQYYNGEERAKGNILERFSAQQFPDLHSELNLSSLELGDSALYFCASSVDPDNLWEQYFGPGTRLTVT.

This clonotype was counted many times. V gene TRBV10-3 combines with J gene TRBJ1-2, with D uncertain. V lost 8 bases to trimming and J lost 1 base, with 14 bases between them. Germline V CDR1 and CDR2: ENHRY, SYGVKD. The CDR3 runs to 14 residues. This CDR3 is CAIAREVLNYGYTF. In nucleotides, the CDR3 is TGTGCCATCGCCCGGGAAGTCCTTAACTATGGCTACACCTTC.

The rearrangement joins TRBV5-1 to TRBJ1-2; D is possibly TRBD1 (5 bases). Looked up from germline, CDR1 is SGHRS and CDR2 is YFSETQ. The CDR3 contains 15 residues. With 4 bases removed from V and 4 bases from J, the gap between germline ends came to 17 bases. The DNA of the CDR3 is TGCGCCAGCAGCGCGGGACCGACCCAGCCCTATGGCTACACCTTC. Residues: CASSAGPTQPYGYTF.

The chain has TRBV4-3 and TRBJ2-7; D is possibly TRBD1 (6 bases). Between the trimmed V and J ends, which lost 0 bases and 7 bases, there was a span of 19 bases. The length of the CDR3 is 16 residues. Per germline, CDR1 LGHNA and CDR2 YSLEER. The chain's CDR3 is CASSQDPLAQRGEQYF. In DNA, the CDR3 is TGCGCCAGCAGCCAAGATCCCCTAGCTCAGAGGGGGGAGCAGTACTTC.

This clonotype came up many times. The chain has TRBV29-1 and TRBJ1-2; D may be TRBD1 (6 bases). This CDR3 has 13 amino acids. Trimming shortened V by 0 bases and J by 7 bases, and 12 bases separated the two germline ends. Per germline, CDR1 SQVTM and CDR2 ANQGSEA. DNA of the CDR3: TGCAGCGTTGAAGAGTATCGGGACACTGGCTACACCTTC. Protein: CSVEEYRDTGYTF.

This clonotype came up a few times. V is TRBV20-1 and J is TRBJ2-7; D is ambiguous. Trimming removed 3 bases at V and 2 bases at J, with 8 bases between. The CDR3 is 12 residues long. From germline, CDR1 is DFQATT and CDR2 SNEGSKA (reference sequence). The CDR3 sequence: CSASLAAYEQYF. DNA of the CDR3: TGCAGTGCTAGTCTGGCAGCCTACGAGCAGTACTTC.

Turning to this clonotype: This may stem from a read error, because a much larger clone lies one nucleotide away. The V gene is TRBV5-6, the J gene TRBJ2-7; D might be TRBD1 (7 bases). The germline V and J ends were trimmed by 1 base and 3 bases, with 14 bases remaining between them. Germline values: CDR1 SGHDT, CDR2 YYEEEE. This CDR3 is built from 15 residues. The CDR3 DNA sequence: TGTGCCAGCAGCTTGAATGGCAGGGGGGACTACGAGCAGTACTTC. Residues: CASSLNGRGDYEQYF.

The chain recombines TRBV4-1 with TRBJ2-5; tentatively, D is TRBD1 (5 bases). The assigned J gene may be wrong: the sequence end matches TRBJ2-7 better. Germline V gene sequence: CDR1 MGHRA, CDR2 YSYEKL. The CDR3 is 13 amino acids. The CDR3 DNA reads TGCGCCAGCAGCCATGACCAGGGCTACGAGCAGTACTTC. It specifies CASSHDQGYEQYF.

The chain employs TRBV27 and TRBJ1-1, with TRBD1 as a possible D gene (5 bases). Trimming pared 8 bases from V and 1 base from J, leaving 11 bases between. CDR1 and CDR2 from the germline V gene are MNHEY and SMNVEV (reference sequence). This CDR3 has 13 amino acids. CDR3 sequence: CASQRGPNTEAFF. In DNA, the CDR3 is TGTGCCAGCCAAAGGGGCCCGAACACTGAAGCTTTCTTT.